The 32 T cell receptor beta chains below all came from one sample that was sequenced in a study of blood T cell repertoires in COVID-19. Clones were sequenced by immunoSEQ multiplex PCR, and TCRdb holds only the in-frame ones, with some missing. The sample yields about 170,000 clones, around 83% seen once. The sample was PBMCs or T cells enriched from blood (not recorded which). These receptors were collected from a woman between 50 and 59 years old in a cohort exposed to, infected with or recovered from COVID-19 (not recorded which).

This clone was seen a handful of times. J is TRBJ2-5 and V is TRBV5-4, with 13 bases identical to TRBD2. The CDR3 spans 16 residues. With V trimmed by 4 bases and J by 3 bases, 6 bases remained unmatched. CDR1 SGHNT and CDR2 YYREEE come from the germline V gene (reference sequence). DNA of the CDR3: TGTGCCAGCAGCCAGAGGACTAGCGGGGGCAAAGAGACCCAGTACTTC. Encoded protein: CASSQRTSGGKETQYF. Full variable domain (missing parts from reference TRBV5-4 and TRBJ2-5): ETGVTQSPTHLIKTRGQQVTLRCSSQSGHNTVSWYQQALGQGPQFIFQYYREEENGRGNFPPRFSGLQFPNYSSELNVNALELDDSALYLCASSQRTSGGKETQYFGPGTRLLVL.

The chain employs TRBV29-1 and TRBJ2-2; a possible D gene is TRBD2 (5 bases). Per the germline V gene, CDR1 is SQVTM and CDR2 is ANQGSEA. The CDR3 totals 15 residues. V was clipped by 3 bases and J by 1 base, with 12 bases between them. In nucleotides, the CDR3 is TGCAGCGTTGACTCTCCCGGGAAGAACACCGGGGAGCTGTTTTTT. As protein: CSVDSPGKNTGELFF.

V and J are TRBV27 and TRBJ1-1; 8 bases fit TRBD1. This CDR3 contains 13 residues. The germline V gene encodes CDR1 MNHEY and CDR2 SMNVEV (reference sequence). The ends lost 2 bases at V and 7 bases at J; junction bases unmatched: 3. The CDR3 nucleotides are TGTGCCAGCAGTTTACAGGGGGCTGGTGAAGCTTTCTTT. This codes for CASSLQGAGEAFF.

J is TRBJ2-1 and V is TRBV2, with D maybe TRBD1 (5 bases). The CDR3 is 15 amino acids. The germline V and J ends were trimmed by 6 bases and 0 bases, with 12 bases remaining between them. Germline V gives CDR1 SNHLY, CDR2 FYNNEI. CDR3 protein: CASSETDFSYNEQFF. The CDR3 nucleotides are TGTGCCAGCAGCGAGACAGACTTCTCCTACAATGAGCAGTTCTTC.

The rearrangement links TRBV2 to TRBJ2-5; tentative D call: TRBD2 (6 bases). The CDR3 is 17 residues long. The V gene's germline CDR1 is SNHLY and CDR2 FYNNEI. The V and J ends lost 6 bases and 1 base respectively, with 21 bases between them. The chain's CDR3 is CASSAQGVMGGQETQYF. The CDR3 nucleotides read TGTGCCAGCAGCGCCCAAGGGGTTATGGGGGGCCAAGAGACCCAGTACTTC.

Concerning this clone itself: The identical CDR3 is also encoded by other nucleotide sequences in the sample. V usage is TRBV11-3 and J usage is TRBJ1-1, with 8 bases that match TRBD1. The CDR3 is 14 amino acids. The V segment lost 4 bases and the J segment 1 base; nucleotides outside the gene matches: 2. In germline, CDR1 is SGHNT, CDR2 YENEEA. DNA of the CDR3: TGTGCCAGCAGCTCTGGGACAGGGAACACTGAAGCTTTCTTT. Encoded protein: CASSSGTGNTEAFF.

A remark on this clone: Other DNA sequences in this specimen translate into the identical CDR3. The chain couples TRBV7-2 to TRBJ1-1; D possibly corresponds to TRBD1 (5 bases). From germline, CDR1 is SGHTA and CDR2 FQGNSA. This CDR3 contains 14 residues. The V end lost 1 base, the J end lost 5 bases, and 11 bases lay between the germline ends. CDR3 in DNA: TGTGCCAGCAGCTTAGTGTCGGGGGGAACTGAAGCTTTCTTT. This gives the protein CASSLVSGGTEAFF. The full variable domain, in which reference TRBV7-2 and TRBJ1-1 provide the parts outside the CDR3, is GAGVSQSPSNKVTEKGKDVELRCDPISGHTALYWYRQSLGQGLEFLIYFQGNSAPDKSGLPSDRFSAERTGGSVSTLTIQRTQQEDSAVYLCASSLVSGGTEAFFGQGTRLTVV.

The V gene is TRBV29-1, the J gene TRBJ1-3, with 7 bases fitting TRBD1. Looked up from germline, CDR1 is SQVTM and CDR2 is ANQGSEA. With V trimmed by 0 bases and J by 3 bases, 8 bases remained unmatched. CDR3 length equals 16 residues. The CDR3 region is CSVEERKGASGNTIYF. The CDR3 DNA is TGCAGCGTTGAAGAGCGAAAGGGGGCTAGTGGAAACACCATATATTTT.

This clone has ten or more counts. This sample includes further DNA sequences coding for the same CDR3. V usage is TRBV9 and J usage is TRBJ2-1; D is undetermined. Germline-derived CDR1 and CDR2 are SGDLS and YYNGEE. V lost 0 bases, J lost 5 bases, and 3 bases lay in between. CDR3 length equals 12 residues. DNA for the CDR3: TGTGCCAGCAGCGTAGCCGACAATGAGCAGTTCTTC. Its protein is CASSVADNEQFF.

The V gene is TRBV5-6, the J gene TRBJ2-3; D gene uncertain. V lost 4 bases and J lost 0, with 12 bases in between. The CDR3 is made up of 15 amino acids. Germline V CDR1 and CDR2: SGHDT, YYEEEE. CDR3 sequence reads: CASSTPGRSTDTQYF. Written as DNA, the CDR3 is TGTGCCAGCAGCACACCAGGTAGAAGCACAGATACGCAGTATTTT.

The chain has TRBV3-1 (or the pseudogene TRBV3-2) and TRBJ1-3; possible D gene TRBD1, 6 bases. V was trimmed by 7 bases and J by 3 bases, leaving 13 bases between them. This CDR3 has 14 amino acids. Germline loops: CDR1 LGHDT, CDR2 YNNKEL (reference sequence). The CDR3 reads CASTNREGGNTIYF. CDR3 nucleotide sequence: TGTGCCAGCACCAACAGGGAGGGTGGAAACACCATATATTTT.

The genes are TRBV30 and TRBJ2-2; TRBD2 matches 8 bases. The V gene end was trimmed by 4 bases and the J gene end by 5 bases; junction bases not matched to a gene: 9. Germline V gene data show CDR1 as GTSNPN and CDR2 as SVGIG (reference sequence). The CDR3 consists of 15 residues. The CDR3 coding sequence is TGTGCCTGGATTCCGGGGGGGGTTTGGACCGGGGAGCTGTTTTTT. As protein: CAWIPGGVWTGELFF.

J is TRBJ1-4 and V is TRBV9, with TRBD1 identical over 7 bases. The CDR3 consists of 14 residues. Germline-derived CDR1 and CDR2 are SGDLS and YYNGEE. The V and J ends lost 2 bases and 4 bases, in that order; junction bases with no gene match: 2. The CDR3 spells CASSVAGGNEKLFF. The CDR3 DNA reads TGTGCCAGCAGCGTTGCAGGGGGTAATGAAAAACTGTTTTTT.

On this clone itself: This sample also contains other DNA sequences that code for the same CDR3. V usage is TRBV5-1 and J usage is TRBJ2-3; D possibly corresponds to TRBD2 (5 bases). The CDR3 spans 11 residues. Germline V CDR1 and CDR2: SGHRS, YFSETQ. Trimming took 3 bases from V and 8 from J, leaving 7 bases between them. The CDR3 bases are TGCGCCAGCAGCTCCGAGGGTACGCAGTATTTT. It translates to CASSSEGTQYF.

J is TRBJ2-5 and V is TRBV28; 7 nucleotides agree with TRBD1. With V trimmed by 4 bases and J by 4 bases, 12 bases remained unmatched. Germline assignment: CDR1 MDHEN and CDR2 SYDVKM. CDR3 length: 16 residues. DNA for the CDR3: TGTGCCAGCAGTTCCGGGACAGACTATGGGGGAGAGACCCAGTACTTC. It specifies CASSSGTDYGGETQYF. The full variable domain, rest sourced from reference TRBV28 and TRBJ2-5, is DVKVTQSSRYLVKRTGEKVFLECVQDMDHENMFWYRQDPGLGLRLIYFSYDVKMKEKGDIPEGYSVSREKKERFSLILESASTNQTSMYLCASSSGTDYGGETQYFGPGTRLLVL.

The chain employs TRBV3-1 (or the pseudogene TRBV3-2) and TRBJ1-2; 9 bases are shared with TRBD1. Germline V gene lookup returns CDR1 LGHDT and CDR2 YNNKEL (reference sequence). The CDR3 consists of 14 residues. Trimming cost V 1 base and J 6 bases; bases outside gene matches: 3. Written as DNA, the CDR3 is TGTGCCAGCAGCCAAGGCCGGGACAGGGATGGCTACACCTTC. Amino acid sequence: CASSQGRDRDGYTF.

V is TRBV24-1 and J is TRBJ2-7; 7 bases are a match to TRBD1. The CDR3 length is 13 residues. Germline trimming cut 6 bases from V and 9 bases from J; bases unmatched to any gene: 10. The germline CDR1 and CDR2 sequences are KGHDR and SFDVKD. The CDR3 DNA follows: TGTGCCACCAGTCCCGAAGGGGGCGGACGGCAGTACTTC. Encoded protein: CATSPEGGGRQYF.

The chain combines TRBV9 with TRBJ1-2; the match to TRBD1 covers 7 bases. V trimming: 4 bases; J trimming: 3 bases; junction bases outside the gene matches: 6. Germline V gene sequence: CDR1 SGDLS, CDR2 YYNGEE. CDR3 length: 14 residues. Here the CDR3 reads CASSQSGQYYGYTF. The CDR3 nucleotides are TGTGCCAGCAGCCAATCGGGACAGTACTATGGCTACACCTTC.

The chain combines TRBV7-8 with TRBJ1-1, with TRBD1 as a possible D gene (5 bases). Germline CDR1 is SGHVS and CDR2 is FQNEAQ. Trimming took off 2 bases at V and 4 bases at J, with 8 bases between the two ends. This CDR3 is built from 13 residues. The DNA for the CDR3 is TGTGCCAGCAGCTTACCAGGGTTCACTGAAGCTTTCTTT. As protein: CASSLPGFTEAFF.

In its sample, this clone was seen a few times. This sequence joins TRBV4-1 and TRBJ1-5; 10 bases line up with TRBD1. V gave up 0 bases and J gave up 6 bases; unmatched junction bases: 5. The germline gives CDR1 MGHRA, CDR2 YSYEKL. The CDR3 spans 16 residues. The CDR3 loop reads CASSQDGTGDSQPQHF. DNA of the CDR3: TGCGCCAGCAGCCAAGATGGGACAGGGGACAGTCAGCCCCAGCATTTT.

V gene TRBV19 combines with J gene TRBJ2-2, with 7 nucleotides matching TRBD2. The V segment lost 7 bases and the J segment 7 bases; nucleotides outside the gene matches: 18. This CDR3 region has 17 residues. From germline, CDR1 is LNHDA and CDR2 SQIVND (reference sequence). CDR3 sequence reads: CASTSSGTTAGGGELFF. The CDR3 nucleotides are TGTGCCAGTACCTCATCAGGGACTACGGCTGGTGGCGGGGAGCTGTTTTTT.

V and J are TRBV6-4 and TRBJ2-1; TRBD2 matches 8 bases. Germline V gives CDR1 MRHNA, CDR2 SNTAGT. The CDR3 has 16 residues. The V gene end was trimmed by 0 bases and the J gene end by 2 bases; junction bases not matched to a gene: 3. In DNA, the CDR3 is TGTGCCAGCAGTGACTCAACTAGCGGAGCCTACAATGAGCAGTTCTTC. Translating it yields CASSDSTSGAYNEQFF.

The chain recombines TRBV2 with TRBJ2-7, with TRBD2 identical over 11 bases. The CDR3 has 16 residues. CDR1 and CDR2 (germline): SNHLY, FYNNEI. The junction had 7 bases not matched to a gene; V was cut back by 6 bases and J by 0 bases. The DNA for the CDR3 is TGTGCCAGCAGGAAGGGGACTAGCGGTAACTCCTACGAGCAGTACTTC. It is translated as CASRKGTSGNSYEQYF.

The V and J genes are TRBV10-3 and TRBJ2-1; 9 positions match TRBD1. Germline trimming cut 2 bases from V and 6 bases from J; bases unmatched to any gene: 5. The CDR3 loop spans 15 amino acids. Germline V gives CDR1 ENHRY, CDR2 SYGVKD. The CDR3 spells CAISERTGAFNEQFF. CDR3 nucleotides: TGTGCCATCAGTGAGAGGACAGGGGCTTTCAATGAGCAGTTCTTC.

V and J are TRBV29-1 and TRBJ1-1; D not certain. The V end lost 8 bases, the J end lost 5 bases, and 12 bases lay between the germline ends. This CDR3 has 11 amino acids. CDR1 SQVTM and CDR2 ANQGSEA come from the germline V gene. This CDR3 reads CSSDHRTEAFF. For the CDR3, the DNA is TGCAGCAGTGATCATCGGACTGAAGCTTTCTTT.

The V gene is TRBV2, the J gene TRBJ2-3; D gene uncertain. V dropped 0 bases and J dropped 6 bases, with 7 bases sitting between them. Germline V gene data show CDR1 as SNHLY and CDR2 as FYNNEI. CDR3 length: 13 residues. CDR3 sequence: CASSEARWDTQYF. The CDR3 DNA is TGTGCCAGCAGTGAAGCGAGGTGGGATACGCAGTATTTT.

The DNA for the CDR3 is TGCGCCAGCAGCCTTACGAGAGACAGTACTACCTACGAGCAGTACTTC. Translation gives CASSLTRDSTTYEQYF. The chain joins TRBV10-1 to TRBJ2-7; D may be TRBD1 (5 bases). Deletions cut 6 bases from V and 2 bases from J, with 20 bases between. CDR3 length equals 16 residues. The germline V gene has CDR1 WNHNN and CDR2 SYGVQD (reference sequence).

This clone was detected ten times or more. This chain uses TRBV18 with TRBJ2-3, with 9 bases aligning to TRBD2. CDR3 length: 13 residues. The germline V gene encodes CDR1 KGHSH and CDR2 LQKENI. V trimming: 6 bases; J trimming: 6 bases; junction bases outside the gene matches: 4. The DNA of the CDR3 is TGTGCCAGCTCGCCGGGACTAGCTGATACGCAGTATTTT. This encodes CASSPGLADTQYF. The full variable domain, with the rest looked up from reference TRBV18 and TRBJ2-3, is NAGVMQNPRHLVRRRGQEARLRCSPMKGHSHVYWYRQLPEEGLKFMVYLQKENIIDESGMPKERFSAEFPKEGPSILRIQQVVRGDSAAYFCASSPGLADTQYFGPGTRLTVL.

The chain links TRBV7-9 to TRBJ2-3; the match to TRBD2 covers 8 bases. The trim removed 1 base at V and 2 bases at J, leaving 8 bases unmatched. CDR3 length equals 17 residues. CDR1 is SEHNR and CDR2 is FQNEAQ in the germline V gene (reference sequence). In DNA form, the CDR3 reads TGTGCCAGCAGCTTAGTAGGGGCGGGGGGTCACACAGATACGCAGTATTTT. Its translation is CASSLVGAGGHTDTQYF. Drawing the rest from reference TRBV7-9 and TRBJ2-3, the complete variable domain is DTGVSQNPRHKITKRGQNVTFRCDPISEHNRLYWYRQTLGQGPEFLTYFQNEAQLEKSRLLSDRFSAERPKGSFSTLEIQRTEQGDSAMYLCASSLVGAGGHTDTQYFGPGTRLTVL.

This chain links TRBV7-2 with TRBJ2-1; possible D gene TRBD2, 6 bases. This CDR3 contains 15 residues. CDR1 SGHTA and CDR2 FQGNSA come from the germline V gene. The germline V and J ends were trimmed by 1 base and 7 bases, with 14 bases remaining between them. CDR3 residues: CASSLVGGLRNEQFF. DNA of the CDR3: TGTGCCAGCAGCTTAGTCGGGGGTCTACGGAATGAGCAGTTCTTC. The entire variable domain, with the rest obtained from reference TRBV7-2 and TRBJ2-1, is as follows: GAGVSQSPSNKVTEKGKDVELRCDPISGHTALYWYRQSLGQGLEFLIYFQGNSAPDKSGLPSDRFSAERTGGSVSTLTIQRTQQEDSAVYLCASSLVGGLRNEQFFGPGTRLTVL.

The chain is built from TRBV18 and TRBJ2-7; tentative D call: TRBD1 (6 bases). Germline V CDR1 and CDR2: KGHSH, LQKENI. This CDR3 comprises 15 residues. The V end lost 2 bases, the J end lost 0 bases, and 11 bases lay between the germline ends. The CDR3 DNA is TGTGCCAGCTCACCATCAGGGGTGGACTCCTACGAGCAGTACTTC. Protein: CASSPSGVDSYEQYF.

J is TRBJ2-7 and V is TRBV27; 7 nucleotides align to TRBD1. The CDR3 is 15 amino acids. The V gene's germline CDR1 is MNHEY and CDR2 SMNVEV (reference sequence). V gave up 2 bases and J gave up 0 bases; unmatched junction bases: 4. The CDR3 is CASSLKQGPSYEQYF. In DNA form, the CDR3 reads TGTGCCAGCAGTTTAAAACAGGGGCCCTCCTACGAGCAGTACTTC.